A single sample gave rise to the 30 T cell receptor beta chains below, sequenced in a study of OX40 agonist ivuxolimab in advanced cancers. Profiling relied on immunoSEQ multiplex PCR, and the TCRdb table lists in-frame clones only, not all of them. Altogether around 47,000 clones are present, 70% to 90% being singletons, with the ten largest covering around 15%. The specimen comprised CD4+ or CD8+ T cells sorted from blood, sampled in a trial of the OX40 agonist ivuxolimab. These receptors all stem from an adult with an advanced solid tumor such as melanoma, head and neck, liver or kidney cancer.

The rearrangement links TRBV28 to TRBJ2-1; tentatively, D is TRBD1 or TRBD2 (7 bases each). With 7 bases removed from V and 6 bases from J, the gap between germline ends came to 19 bases. There are 15 residues in the CDR3. Germline V gives CDR1 MDHEN, CDR2 SYDVKM. CDR3 DNA: TGTGCCAGCAAGCCCCGACAGGGAGGGGGCAATGAGCAGTTCTTC. Protein product: CASKPRQGGGNEQFF.

The chain couples TRBV5-1 to TRBJ1-5; 7 bases are a match to TRBD1. V lost 0 bases to trimming and J lost 6 bases; unmatched junction nucleotides: 3. CDR1 and CDR2 from the germline V gene are SGHRS and YFSETQ. The CDR3 has 14 residues. The chain's CDR3 is CASSLGTGGQPQHF. CDR3 nucleotide sequence: TGCGCCAGCAGCTTGGGGACAGGCGGTCAGCCCCAGCATTTT.

The chain links TRBV11-2 to TRBJ1-1; D ambiguous. Germline V lookup: CDR1 SGHAT, CDR2 FQNNGV. V lost 0 bases to trimming and J lost 6 bases, with 11 bases between them. CDR3 size: 14 residues. The CDR3 sequence is CASSLDRGVAEAFF. The CDR3, as DNA: TGTGCCAGCAGCTTAGATCGTGGAGTGGCTGAAGCTTTCTTT.

The chain joins TRBV4-1 to TRBJ1-3, with D unresolved. This CDR3 contains 14 residues. Germline V gene lookup returns CDR1 MGHRA and CDR2 YSYEKL. V shed 1 base and J shed 2 bases, with 6 bases lying between them. This chain's CDR3 is CASSQALAGNTIYF. Written as DNA, the CDR3 is TGCGCCAGCAGCCAAGCCCTAGCTGGAAACACCATATATTTT.

CDR3 residues: CASSQVGVSHEQFF. The CDR3 DNA follows: TGCGCCAGCAGCCAAGTAGGGGTCAGCCATGAGCAGTTCTTC. The chain uses TRBV4-1 and TRBJ2-1; the D gene is possibly TRBD1 (5 bases). The CDR3 is made up of 14 amino acids. The V and J ends lost 1 base and 8 bases respectively, with 12 bases between them. CDR1 and CDR2 (germline): MGHRA, YSYEKL.

CDR3 nucleotide sequence: TGTGCCAGCAGCGTGAGCTCTGGGGCCAACGTCCTGACTTTC. As protein: CASSVSSGANVLTF. The chain combines TRBV6-5 with TRBJ2-6; D gene uncertain. Germline V lookup: CDR1 MNHEY, CDR2 SVGAGI. The CDR3 spans 14 residues. V gave up 6 bases and J gave up 0 bases, with 6 bases separating them.

V and J are TRBV30 and TRBJ1-6; D is possibly TRBD1 (6 bases). The CDR3 contains 12 residues. In germline, CDR1 is GTSNPN, CDR2 SVGIG (reference sequence). V gave up 5 bases and J gave up 8 bases, with 10 bases separating them. The CDR3 sequence: CAWGQSDSPLHF. As DNA, the CDR3 is TGTGCCTGGGGACAGTCGGATTCACCCCTCCACTTT.

The J gene is TRBJ2-1, the V gene TRBV10-1, with D tentatively TRBD1 (6 bases). Germline V gene sequence: CDR1 WNHNN, CDR2 SYGVQD (reference sequence). V lost 2 bases and J 0 bases, leaving 8 bases between the germline ends. The CDR3 totals 15 residues. CDR3 DNA sequence: TGCGCCAGCAGTGAGGGACAGCTCTCCTACAATGAGCAGTTCTTC. Translation gives CASSEGQLSYNEQFF.

This chain uses TRBV19 with TRBJ2-7; D may be TRBD1 (5 bases). The V end was cut by 6 bases, the J end by 3 bases, with 15 bases between. CDR1 is LNHDA, CDR2 SQIVND, per germline (reference sequence). The CDR3 has 14 amino acids. The DNA for the CDR3 is TGTGCCAGTAGGGTGGGTGCAGGGATCTACGAGCAGTACTTC. This codes for CASRVGAGIYEQYF. The full variable domain, with the rest looked up from reference TRBV19 and TRBJ2-7, is DGGITQSPKYLFRKEGQNVTLSCEQNLNHDAMYWYRQDPGQGLRLIYYSQIVNDFQKGDIAEGYSVSREKKESFPLTVTSAQKNPTAFYLCASRVGAGIYEQYFGPGTRLTVT.

This chain links TRBV5-6 with TRBJ1-4; D unclear. The CDR3 is 13 amino acids. The germline CDR1 and CDR2 sequences are SGHDT and YYEEEE. Trimming took 5 bases from V and 8 from J, leaving 13 bases between them. CDR3: CASSLANAEKLFF. DNA of the CDR3: TGTGCCAGCAGTCTGGCCAACGCGGAAAAACTGTTTTTT. Full variable domain (missing parts from reference TRBV5-6 and TRBJ1-4): DAGVTQSPTHLIKTRGQQVTLRCSPKSGHDTVSWYQQALGQGPQFIFQYYEEEERQRGNFPDRFSGHQFPNYSSELNVNALLLGDSALYLCASSLANAEKLFFGSGTQLSVL.

This clone was detected many times. The chain is built from TRBV27 and TRBJ1-6, with D perhaps matching TRBD1 (5 bases). Germline CDR1 MNHEY, CDR2 SMNVEV (reference sequence). CDR3 length: 16 residues. Between the trimmed V and J ends, which lost 5 bases and 2 bases, there was a span of 13 bases. In DNA, the CDR3 is TGTGCCAGCAGTCCGGGGGTTGGCGCCTATAATTCACCCCTCCACTTT. Amino acid sequence: CASSPGVGAYNSPLHF.

V gene TRBV4-3 combines with J gene TRBJ1-6; D uncertain. V shed 0 bases and J shed 2 bases, with 11 bases lying between them. The CDR3 runs to 17 residues. Germline-derived CDR1 and CDR2 are LGHNA and YSLEER. The CDR3 bases are TGCGCCAGCAGCCAAGATAGGAGGGCTACCTATAATTCACCCCTCCACTTT. Its translation: CASSQDRRATYNSPLHF.

The chain uses TRBV2 and TRBJ1-1, with 8 bases aligning to TRBD1. This CDR3 spans 14 amino acids. After removal of 8 bases from V and 4 bases from J, the junction contained 9 bases not matched to a gene. Germline CDR1 and CDR2: SNHLY and FYNNEI. CDR3 DNA sequence: TGTGCCAGCGCAACCGGACAGGGTATCACTGAAGCTTTCTTT. Its protein is CASATGQGITEAFF.

This rearrangement joins TRBV4-1 to TRBJ1-2, with a tentative D call TRBD1 (5 bases). Trimming took off 1 base at V and 7 bases at J, with 16 bases between the two ends. This CDR3 spans 15 amino acids. CDR1 is MGHRA and CDR2 is YSYEKL in the germline V gene. This chain's CDR3 is CASSQVGGDPGGYTF. In nucleotides, the CDR3 is TGCGCCAGCAGCCAAGTTGGGGGGGACCCGGGTGGCTACACCTTC.

The count of this clone is one. The chain carries TRBV30 and TRBJ1-1; 11 bases map to TRBD1. CDR3 length: 14 amino acids. V lost 4 bases and J lost 4; bases outside the gene matches: 5. Germline CDR1 reads GTSNPN; CDR2 reads SVGIG (reference sequence). CDR3 in DNA: TGTGCCTGGACTTCGGGACAGGGGGTCACTGAAGCTTTCTTT. Its translation is CAWTSGQGVTEAFF.

The rearrangement joins TRBV4-3 to TRBJ1-1; unclear D gene. V lost 0 bases and J lost 7, with 15 bases in between. The germline V gene encodes CDR1 LGHNA and CDR2 YSLEER. There are 15 residues in the CDR3. CDR3 DNA: TGCGCCAGCAGCCAAGATCGGGCCAGGTTTATTGAAGCTTTCTTT. Its translation is CASSQDRARFIEAFF.

V usage is TRBV19 and J usage is TRBJ1-2; 8 bases line up with TRBD1. V shed 1 base, J shed 3 bases, and the junction held 4 bases outside the gene matches. The CDR3 has 15 residues. Per the germline V gene, CDR1 is LNHDA and CDR2 is SQIVND (reference sequence). This CDR3 is CASSIAGGRDYGYTF. The CDR3 nucleotides read TGTGCCAGTAGTATAGCAGGGGGCAGGGACTATGGCTACACCTTC.

This chain connects TRBV5-6 to TRBJ1-1, with no clear D. The CDR3 spans 12 residues. The germline V gene has CDR1 SGHDT and CDR2 YYEEEE. The germline V and J ends were trimmed by 6 bases and 2 bases, with 8 bases remaining between them. Written as DNA, the CDR3 is TGTGCCAGCACCTTCACCAACACTGAAGCTTTCTTT. It is translated as CASTFTNTEAFF.

This clone qualifies as medium-sized (0.01 to 0.1%). This sequence joins TRBV7-6 and TRBJ2-2; D call uncertain. This CDR3 spans 13 amino acids. The germline V gene encodes CDR1 SGHVS and CDR2 FNYEAQ. Trimming pared 5 bases from V and 5 bases from J, leaving 9 bases between. This CDR3 reads CASSPMKTGELFF. CDR3 bases: TGTGCCAGCAGCCCCATGAAGACCGGGGAGCTGTTTTTT.

The V call is TRBV6-5, the J call TRBJ2-1; D may correspond to TRBD1 or TRBD2 (5 bases each). There are 11 residues in the CDR3. In germline, CDR1 is MNHEY, CDR2 SVGAGI. V lost 5 bases and J 8 bases, leaving 7 bases between the germline ends. The CDR3 is CASSRGYEQFF. In DNA, the CDR3 is TGTGCCAGCAGTCGGGGCTATGAGCAGTTCTTC.

Only a few counts were recorded for this clone. The CDR3 region is CASSSGVASPLHF. CDR3 nucleotide sequence: TGTGCCAGCTCCTCAGGGGTTGCATCACCCCTCCACTTT. The chain employs TRBV27 and TRBJ1-6; TRBD1 is a possible D gene (6 bases). V was clipped by 8 bases and J by 10 bases, with 15 bases between them. CDR3 length: 13 amino acids. Germline V lookup: CDR1 MNHEY, CDR2 SMNVEV (reference sequence).

V and J are TRBV6-5 and TRBJ1-3; 7 nucleotides match TRBD1. The CDR3 sequence is 16 residues long. Trimming cost V 2 bases and J 2 bases; bases outside gene matches: 6. The germline V gene has CDR1 MNHEY and CDR2 SVGAGI. The CDR3 DNA sequence: TGTGCCAGCAGTTACACTACAGGGGATCCTGGAAACACCATATATTTT. It translates to CASSYTTGDPGNTIYF.

The chain recombines TRBV30 with TRBJ2-7; 8 bases align to TRBD2. This CDR3 spans 15 amino acids. Germline loops: CDR1 GTSNPN, CDR2 SVGIG (reference sequence). Unmatched junction bases numbered 9, after V lost 2 bases and J lost 3 bases. The CDR3 DNA reads TGTGCCTGGAGTCCGACGCTAGCGGGTGACTACGAGCAGTACTTC. The encoded protein is CAWSPTLAGDYEQYF.

The chain carries TRBV5-6 and TRBJ1-2; D is perhaps TRBD1 (5 bases). The CDR3 loop spans 16 amino acids. From germline, CDR1 is SGHDT and CDR2 YYEEEE. Trimming removed 4 bases at V and 4 bases at J, with 20 bases between. The chain's CDR3 is CASSPLEGPTPYGYTF. The CDR3 DNA sequence: TGTGCCAGCAGCCCTCTAGAGGGGCCAACCCCCTATGGCTACACCTTC.

By share of the sample, this clone is medium-sized (0.01 to 0.1%). The J gene is TRBJ2-6, the V gene TRBV9, with D possibly TRBD2 on 5 matching bases. Germline V lookup: CDR1 SGDLS, CDR2 YYNGEE. This CDR3 is 15 amino acids long. Trimming cost V 3 bases and J 1 base, with 8 bases left between them. The CDR3 DNA reads TGTGCCAGCAGCGCCGAGGGTTCTGGGGCCAACGTCCTGACTTTC. Residues: CASSAEGSGANVLTF.

This chain joins TRBV6-1 and TRBJ2-3, with 9 bases fitting TRBD2. Trimming at V came to 2 bases and at J to 2 bases, leaving 5 bases not matched to a gene. This CDR3 spans 16 amino acids. Germline loops: CDR1 MNHNS, CDR2 SASEGT. CDR3 coding DNA: TGTGCCAGCAGTGAAAGAGCGGGGGGCTACACAGATACGCAGTATTTT. This codes for CASSERAGGYTDTQYF.

This rearrangement joins TRBV7-9 to TRBJ1-5, with D hard to call. CDR1 and CDR2 from the germline V gene are SEHNR and FQNEAQ (reference sequence). V was pared by 1 base and J by 5 bases, with 6 bases between. The CDR3 is 13 amino acids. This CDR3 reads CASSLEEHQPQHF. The CDR3 nucleotides read TGTGCCAGCAGCTTAGAGGAGCATCAGCCCCAGCATTTT.

This chain connects TRBV29-1 to TRBJ2-1, with D possibly matching TRBD1 (5 bases). CDR3 length: 14 residues. Germline-derived CDR1 and CDR2 are SQVTM and ANQGSEA. V lost 3 bases and J 4 bases, leaving 13 bases between the germline ends. The CDR3, as DNA: TGCAGCGTTGAGGTGGGGCCCCAATACAATGAGCAGTTCTTC. Translating it yields CSVEVGPQYNEQFF.

The genes are TRBV30 and TRBJ1-5; unclear D gene. The length of the CDR3 is 14 residues. V shed 1 base and J shed 7 bases, with 14 bases lying between them. Per germline, CDR1 GTSNPN and CDR2 SVGIG (reference sequence). The CDR3, as DNA: TGTGCCTGGAGTGATGTCAGAGGAGGCCAGCCCCAGCATTTT. The encoded protein is CAWSDVRGGQPQHF.

The chain has TRBV5-1 and TRBJ1-1; 8 bases align to TRBD1. Trimming at V came to 0 bases and at J to 5 bases, leaving 0 bases not matched to a gene. The CDR3 sequence is 13 residues long. Germline V gene lookup returns CDR1 SGHRS and CDR2 YFSETQ. The CDR3 loop reads CASSLDRGTEAFF. CDR3 nucleotides: TGCGCCAGCAGCTTGGACAGGGGGACTGAAGCTTTCTTT.